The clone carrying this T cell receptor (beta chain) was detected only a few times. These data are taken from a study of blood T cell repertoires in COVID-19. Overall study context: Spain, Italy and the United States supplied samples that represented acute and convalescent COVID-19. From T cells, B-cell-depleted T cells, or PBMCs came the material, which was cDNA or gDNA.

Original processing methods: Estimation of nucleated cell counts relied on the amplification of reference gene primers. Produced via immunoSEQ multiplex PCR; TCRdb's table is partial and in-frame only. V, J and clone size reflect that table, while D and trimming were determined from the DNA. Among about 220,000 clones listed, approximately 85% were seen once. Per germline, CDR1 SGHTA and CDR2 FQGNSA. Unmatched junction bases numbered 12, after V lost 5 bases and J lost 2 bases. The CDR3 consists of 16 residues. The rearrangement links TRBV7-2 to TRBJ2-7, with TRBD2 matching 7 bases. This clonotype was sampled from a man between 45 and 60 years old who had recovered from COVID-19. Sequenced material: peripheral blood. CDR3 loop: CASSTGTSVPTYEQYF. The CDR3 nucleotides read TGTGCCAGCAGCACAGGAACTAGCGTCCCGACCTACGAGCAGTACTTC.